The following is a T cell receptor (beta chain) sequence with its context. This CDR3 is built from 12 residues. V lost 5 bases and J 9 bases, leaving 13 bases between the germline ends. The germline V gene has CDR1 SGHAT and CDR2 FQNNGV. The sequenced template was RNA, covering the TCR beta CDR3 region. HTBI primers served in a first-round RT-PCR, which a second-round multiplex PCR followed. Using its own MiXCR run on the multiplex PCR reads, TCRdb lists one record per CDR3 protein. The profile shows 350,000 to 400,000 distinct CDR3 sequences, around 17% of them singletons. This sample was taken from a study of Graves' ophthalmopathy and Graves' hyperthyroidism.

This TCR came from a young woman with Graves' ophthalmopathy. Sequencing input: peripheral blood. The chain uses TRBV11-2 and TRBJ2-5; D call uncertain. CDR3 DNA: TGTGCCAGCAGCCCTCGACCGCAGGCCCAGTACTTC. Translation: CASSPRPQAQYF. The full variable domain, completed using reference TRBV11-2 and TRBJ2-5, is EAGVAQSPRYKIIEKRQSVAFWCNPISGHATLYWYQQILGQGPKLLIQFQNNGVVDDSQLPKDRFSAERLKGVDSTLKIQPAKLEDSAVYLCASSPRPQAQYFGPGTRLLVL.